The 23 T cell receptor beta chains reported below all come from one sample, sequenced in a study of T cells in Graves' hyperthyroidism and ophthalmopathy. TCR beta CDR3 regions were amplified from RNA transcripts. HTBI primers were employed in a first-round RT-PCR of the TCR CDR3. TCRdb ran MiXCR on the multiplex PCR reads and lists one entry per CDR3 protein. The profile covers about 260,000 distinct CDR3 sequences, with 16% appearing a single time and 28% taken by the ten largest. Sequenced: blood. The origin of the receptors is a woman between 18 and 29 years old with Graves' ophthalmopathy.

In its sample, this clonotype was seen many times. J is TRBJ2-1 and V is TRBV7-9; perhaps TRBD1 as D (6 bases). Per the germline V gene, CDR1 is SEHNR and CDR2 is FQNEAQ (reference sequence). The CDR3 sequence is 18 residues long. Trimming left V 3 bases short and J 4 bases short, with 22 bases between. The CDR3 DNA reads as TGTGCCAGCAGCTTTATCCCGGGACAAGGAATAAATTACAATGAGCAGTTCTTC. This encodes CASSFIPGQGINYNEQFF.

CDR3 loop: CATSRDKGAGADTQYF. The DNA for the CDR3 is TGTGCCACCAGCAGAGATAAGGGTGCGGGGGCAGATACGCAGTATTTT. V and J are TRBV15 and TRBJ2-3; TRBD2 aligns across 7 bases. The CDR3 has 16 residues. V gave up 0 bases and J gave up 4 bases; unmatched junction bases: 7. From germline, CDR1 is LNHNV and CDR2 YYDKDF (reference sequence).

This CDR3 is CASSEGVAGGANEQFF. The DNA for the CDR3 is TGTGCCAGCAGTGAAGGAGTAGCGGGAGGGGCCAATGAGCAGTTCTTC. This chain connects TRBV6-1 to TRBJ2-1, with 11 bases that match TRBD2. The CDR3 is 16 amino acids. V trimming: 1 base; J trimming: 6 bases; junction bases outside the gene matches: 5. Germline CDR1 reads MNHNS; CDR2 reads SASEGT.

This clonotype has at least ten counts. The chain employs TRBV5-1 and TRBJ1-1; D is ambiguous. The CDR3 has 16 amino acids. The V end lost 1 base, the J end lost 4 bases, and 17 bases lay between the germline ends. The germline CDR1 and CDR2 sequences are SGHRS and YFSETQ. CDR3 amino acids: CASSLISGPRGTEAFF. CDR3 nucleotides: TGCGCCAGCAGCTTGATTTCCGGACCTCGGGGCACTGAAGCTTTCTTT.

The chain couples TRBV12-3 or TRBV12-4 to TRBJ2-3, with 9 bases identical to TRBD1. This CDR3 region has 15 residues. With 5 bases clipped from V and 0 bases from J, the junction kept 3 bases outside the gene matches. The CDR3 DNA follows: TGTGCCAGCAGTCGGGACAGGGCTAGCACAGATACGCAGTATTTT. This translates into CASSRDRASTDTQYF.

This clonotype has ten or more counts. V and J are TRBV27 and TRBJ2-5; the match to TRBD2 covers 8 bases. Looked up from germline, CDR1 is MNHEY and CDR2 is SMNVEV (reference sequence). The CDR3 is 16 amino acids. With 2 bases clipped from V and 1 base from J, the junction kept 6 bases outside the gene matches. This CDR3 reads CASSLGPSGPQETQYF. CDR3 sequence (DNA): TGTGCCAGCAGTTTAGGTCCTAGCGGGCCCCAAGAGACCCAGTACTTC.

In this sample, this clonotype turned up many times. The J gene is TRBJ1-4, the V gene TRBV4-2; no reliable D call. Between the trimmed V and J ends, which lost 0 bases and 10 bases, there was a span of 15 bases. The CDR3 length is 15 residues. Germline CDR1 and CDR2: LGHNA and YNFKEQ. The CDR3 region is CASSQERTDMLKLFF. Written as DNA, the CDR3 is TGTGCCAGCAGCCAAGAAAGAACCGATATGCTAAAACTGTTTTTT.

This clonotype came up many times. The V and J genes are TRBV12-5 and TRBJ1-1; D not resolved. Trimming pared 2 bases from V and 5 bases from J, leaving 9 bases between. Per the germline V gene, CDR1 is LGHNT and CDR2 is FRNRAP. This CDR3 is 13 amino acids long. CDR3: CASGLNRGTEAFF. CDR3 in DNA: TGTGCTAGTGGTTTGAATCGGGGTACTGAAGCTTTCTTT.

This clonotype was recorded at least ten times. The chain is built from TRBV28 and TRBJ2-1; no clear D gene. The V end lost 5 bases, the J end lost 10 bases, and 9 bases lay between the germline ends. Per the germline V gene, CDR1 is MDHEN and CDR2 is SYDVKM. The CDR3 is made up of 11 amino acids. The CDR3 spells CASSPSHEQFF. The CDR3 region has the DNA TGTGCCAGCAGTCCTAGTCACGAGCAGTTCTTC.

This clonotype has ten or more counts. V gene TRBV27 combines with J gene TRBJ2-1, with TRBD2 matching over 9 bases. The V gene's germline CDR1 is MNHEY and CDR2 SMNVEV (reference sequence). The CDR3 length is 17 residues. V was clipped by 2 bases and J by 8 bases; unmatched bases: 13. The CDR3 DNA reads TGTGCCAGCAGTTTACAGCGTAGCGGGAGTGCTGTAGATGAGCAGTTCTTC. It is translated as CASSLQRSGSAVDEQFF.

This clonotype occurred many times. The V gene is TRBV6-1, the J gene TRBJ2-2, with a possible D match to TRBD2 (6 bases). Per the germline V gene, CDR1 is MNHNS and CDR2 is SASEGT. This CDR3 has 14 amino acids. V lost 9 bases to trimming and J lost 6 bases, with 17 bases between them. The CDR3 spells CASLTMTGAGELFF. CDR3 sequence (DNA): TGTGCCAGTCTTACCATGACGGGGGCCGGGGAGCTGTTTTTT.

This clonotype was picked up many times. This chain links TRBV2 with TRBJ1-5; no firm D call. V shed 3 bases and J shed 3 bases, with 3 bases lying between them. CDR3 length: 12 amino acids. The germline CDR1 and CDR2 sequences are SNHLY and FYNNEI. The CDR3 coding sequence is TGTGCCAGCAGTGACTCCAATCAGCCCCAGCATTTT. Translated, it gives CASSDSNQPQHF.

The rearrangement links TRBV4-1 to TRBJ2-1; 7 nucleotides line up with TRBD2. Germline lookup yields CDR1 MGHRA and CDR2 YSYEKL. This CDR3 region has 12 residues. The V and J ends lost 4 bases and 9 bases, in that order; junction bases with no gene match: 3. CDR3 coding DNA: TGCGCCAGCAGCCGGGGGAGGGGTGAGCAGTTCTTC. As protein: CASSRGRGEQFF.

At least ten counts were recorded for this clonotype. V usage is TRBV9 and J usage is TRBJ2-1; no reliable D call. The CDR3 spans 13 residues. V dropped 4 bases and J dropped 3 bases, with 8 bases sitting between them. The germline V gene encodes CDR1 SGDLS and CDR2 YYNGEE. The CDR3 spells CASSPVYYNEQFF. CDR3 bases: TGTGCCAGCAGCCCCGTGTACTACAATGAGCAGTTCTTC.

In this sample, this clonotype turned up many times. The chain carries TRBV5-5 and TRBJ1-2; unclear D gene. This CDR3 comprises 17 residues. Germline V lookup: CDR1 SGHKS, CDR2 YYEKEE (reference sequence). Deletions cut 0 bases from V and 0 bases from J, with 15 bases between. CDR3 residues: CASSLGSAARANYGYTF. In DNA form, the CDR3 reads TGTGCCAGCAGCTTGGGGTCCGCAGCCCGAGCTAACTATGGCTACACCTTC.

This clonotype was counted at least ten times. The CDR3 loop is CASSSGGRSGGPTYNEQFF. The CDR3 nucleotides are TGTGCCAGCAGCTCGGGGGGGCGGAGCGGGGGGCCGACCTACAATGAGCAGTTCTTC. The chain joins TRBV5-6 to TRBJ2-1; 9 bases map to TRBD2. V trimming: 3 bases; J trimming: 2 bases; junction bases outside the gene matches: 15. Germline V gene sequence: CDR1 SGHDT, CDR2 YYEEEE. The CDR3 extends over 19 amino acids.

This clonotype was counted ten times or more. This sequence joins TRBV20-1 and TRBJ2-3; 11 bases are shared with TRBD2. Germline V gene lookup returns CDR1 DFQATT and CDR2 SNEGSKA (reference sequence). This CDR3 has 15 residues. The V and J ends lost 2 bases and 0 bases, in that order; junction bases with no gene match: 1. The CDR3 spells CSARRTSGSTDTQYF. CDR3 in DNA: TGCAGTGCTAGAAGGACTAGCGGGAGCACAGATACGCAGTATTTT.

This clonotype was seen many times. The rearrangement links TRBV5-1 to TRBJ2-3; 10 bases align to TRBD1. With 4 bases clipped from V and 0 bases from J, the junction kept 5 bases outside the gene matches. This CDR3 is 16 amino acids long. CDR1 SGHRS and CDR2 YFSETQ come from the germline V gene. The CDR3 DNA sequence: TGCGCCAGCAGCCTCCGGACAGGGGGGAGCACAGATACGCAGTATTTT. Protein product: CASSLRTGGSTDTQYF.

This clonotype showed up many times. The V gene is TRBV28, the J gene TRBJ1-1; D uncertain. Trimming left V 4 bases short and J 0 bases short, with 9 bases between. The germline V gene has CDR1 MDHEN and CDR2 SYDVKM. The CDR3 is 14 amino acids. The CDR3 coding sequence is TGTGCCAGCAGTTCCCCACCGATGAACACTGAAGCTTTCTTT. Amino acids: CASSSPPMNTEAFF. Using reference TRBV28 and TRBJ1-1 for the parts outside the CDR3, the full variable domain is DVKVTQSSRYLVKRTGEKVFLECVQDMDHENMFWYRQDPGLGLRLIYFSYDVKMKEKGDIPEGYSVSREKKERFSLILESASTNQTSMYLCASSSPPMNTEAFFGQGTRLTVV.

This clonotype came up many times. This sequence joins TRBV30 and TRBJ2-1; D remains ambiguous. The V gene lost 2 bases and the J gene lost 1 base, with 6 bases spanning the gap. The CDR3 extends over 13 amino acids. Germline V gives CDR1 GTSNPN, CDR2 SVGIG (reference sequence). In DNA form, the CDR3 reads TGTGCCTGGAGTTCGGATTCCTACAATGAGCAGTTCTTC. This sequence encodes CAWSSDSYNEQFF.

This clonotype was detected ten times or more. The V call is TRBV28, the J call TRBJ2-1; 9 nucleotides line up with TRBD1. V lost 6 bases to trimming and J lost 9 bases; unmatched junction nucleotides: 9. Per germline, CDR1 MDHEN and CDR2 SYDVKM. CDR3 length: 14 amino acids. The CDR3 spells CASRPGTGSVEQFF. The CDR3 DNA reads TGTGCCAGCAGACCCGGGACAGGGTCGGTTGAGCAGTTCTTC.

As regards this clonotype: One junction end disagrees with the germline gene, perhaps due to a read error. The rearrangement links TRBV6-4 to TRBJ1-1; D unresolved. The CDR3 is 14 amino acids. CDR1 MRHNA and CDR2 SNTAGT come from the germline V gene. The CDR3 region is CANSYRGSSTEAFF. CDR3 bases: TGTGCCAACAGTTACCGGGGAAGTAGCACTGAAGCTTTCTTT.

This clonotype has at least ten counts. The chain links TRBV20-1 to TRBJ2-5; 9 nucleotides match TRBD1. CDR3 length: 13 amino acids. The V gene end was trimmed by 6 bases and the J gene end by 6 bases; junction bases not matched to a gene: 8. Germline lookup yields CDR1 DFQATT and CDR2 SNEGSKA (reference sequence). CDR3 residues: CSATGQGIKTQYF. The DNA of the CDR3 is TGCAGTGCAACCGGACAGGGGATAAAGACCCAGTACTTC.